One sample yielded the 27 T cell receptor beta chains listed below, sequenced in a study of blood T cell repertoires in COVID-19. Some clones are missing from TCRdb's copy, which holds only in-frame ones; the method was immunoSEQ multiplex PCR. The sample holds some 140,000 clones, 84% seen once. Material: PBMCs or T cells enriched from blood (not recorded which). All receptors derive from a man in his forties with acute COVID-19.

The chain employs TRBV5-1 and TRBJ1-2; TRBD1 might be the D (5 bases). V shed 0 bases and J shed 3 bases, with 9 bases lying between them. CDR1 is SGHRS and CDR2 is YFSETQ in the germline V gene. CDR3 length equals 14 residues. This CDR3 reads CASSLDRGHYGYTF. As DNA, the CDR3 is TGCGCCAGCAGCTTGGATAGGGGCCACTATGGCTACACCTTC.

The chain has TRBV27 and TRBJ1-1; D is undetermined. The CDR3 is 16 amino acids. With 3 bases removed from V and 5 bases from J, the gap between germline ends came to 19 bases. CDR1 MNHEY and CDR2 SMNVEV come from the germline V gene (reference sequence). The CDR3 sequence is CASSLLSGMGATEAFF. Written as DNA, the CDR3 is TGTGCCAGCAGTTTGCTTTCTGGTATGGGAGCGACTGAAGCTTTCTTT.

DNA of the CDR3: TGTGCCAGTAGTATAAGTGGGGTCCTGGGCCAGGGGGCTACAGATACGCAGTATTTT. Its translation is CASSISGVLGQGATDTQYF. The rearrangement joins TRBV19 to TRBJ2-3; 8 nucleotides align to TRBD1. The junction had 16 bases not matched to a gene; V was cut back by 2 bases and J by 3 bases. Germline CDR1 and CDR2: LNHDA and SQIVND (reference sequence). CDR3 length equals 19 residues.

This clone appeared once. This sequence joins TRBV9 and TRBJ2-3, with TRBD2 as a possible D gene (5 bases). Germline V lookup: CDR1 SGDLS, CDR2 YYNGEE. The CDR3 extends over 16 amino acids. V was shortened by 0 bases and J by 0 bases, with 11 bases between the two germline ends. For the CDR3, the DNA is TGTGCCAGCAGCGTAGCCCCGACTACTAGCACAGATACGCAGTATTTT. Translated: CASSVAPTTSTDTQYF.

The rearrangement links TRBV11-3 to TRBJ2-1, with D hard to call. Trimming cost V 1 base and J 8 bases, with 12 bases left between them. From germline, CDR1 is SGHNT and CDR2 YENEEA. The CDR3 spans 14 residues. This chain's CDR3 is CASSLGARDDEQFF. The CDR3 DNA sequence: TGTGCCAGCAGCTTAGGGGCTCGTGATGATGAGCAGTTCTTC.

This sequence joins TRBV4-1 and TRBJ2-6; D remains ambiguous. Trimming shortened V by 1 base and J by 1 base, and 17 bases separated the two germline ends. The CDR3 has 19 residues. Germline V gene data show CDR1 as MGHRA and CDR2 as YSYEKL. The CDR3: CASSQGSHKEKSGANVLTF. The CDR3, as DNA: TGCGCCAGCAGCCAAGGGTCCCATAAAGAGAAGTCTGGGGCCAACGTCCTGACTTTC.

This chain joins TRBV11-2 and TRBJ2-2; tentative D call: TRBD1 (6 bases). The V gene lost 8 bases and the J gene lost 7 bases, with 23 bases spanning the gap. The CDR3 covers 16 residues. CDR1 and CDR2 from the germline V gene are SGHAT and FQNNGV. CDR3 in amino acids: CASRDLKGVGSGELFF. CDR3 nucleotide sequence: TGTGCCAGCCGGGACCTAAAGGGGGTAGGGAGCGGGGAGCTGTTTTTT. The whole variable domain, remainder taken from reference TRBV11-2 and TRBJ2-2, is EAGVAQSPRYKIIEKRQSVAFWCNPISGHATLYWYQQILGQGPKLLIQFQNNGVVDDSQLPKDRFSAERLKGVDSTLKIQPAKLEDSAVYLCASRDLKGVGSGELFFGEGSRLTVL.

This sequence joins TRBV5-1 and TRBJ1-1, with D unclear. The ends were cut back, 1 base at V and 0 bases at J, with 10 bases in the middle. The CDR3 consists of 15 residues. CDR1 and CDR2 (germline): SGHRS, YFSETQ. CDR3 residues: CASSLTAEMNTEAFF. The DNA for the CDR3 is TGCGCCAGCAGCTTGACAGCAGAAATGAACACTGAAGCTTTCTTT.

The V gene is TRBV2, the J gene TRBJ2-2; TRBD1 matches 7 bases. The CDR3 spans 14 residues. The V gene's germline CDR1 is SNHLY and CDR2 FYNNEI. J was trimmed by 4 bases and V by 5 bases; bases with no gene match: 4. The DNA for the CDR3 is TGTGCCAGCAGTACGACAGGGTTCACCGGGGAGCTGTTTTTT. Amino acids: CASSTTGFTGELFF.

In this sample, this clone turned up once. The V gene is TRBV3-1 (or the pseudogene TRBV3-2), the J gene TRBJ1-4, with D maybe TRBD1 (6 bases). This CDR3 spans 16 amino acids. Germline values: CDR1 LGHDT, CDR2 YNNKEL (reference sequence). Trimming stripped 1 base from V and 7 bases from J, with 16 bases between. The DNA for the CDR3 is TGTGCCAGCAGCCAAGGGTCGGGGGGCTTAGTTGAAAAACTGTTTTTT. Encoded protein: CASSQGSGGLVEKLFF.

The J gene is TRBJ1-5, the V gene TRBV21-1; the table's D gene call, TRBD1, was not cross checked with the DNA. TRBV21-1 corresponds to a pseudogene. This CDR3 spans 17 amino acids. The CDR3 loop reads CASSQGTGGHSNQPQHF. CDR3 bases: TGTGCCAGCAGCCAAGGGACAGGGGGGCATAGCAATCAGCCCCAGCATTTT.

V gene TRBV9 combines with J gene TRBJ2-2; possible D gene TRBD2, 7 bases. The CDR3 sequence is 15 residues long. Germline CDR1 SGDLS, CDR2 YYNGEE. Trimming stripped 2 bases from V and 6 bases from J, with 14 bases between. CDR3 coding DNA: TGTGCCAGCAGCGTTAGCGGAGGGGGGGCCGGGGAGCTGTTTTTT. Its protein product is CASSVSGGGAGELFF.

The DNA for the CDR3 is TGTGCCAGCAGTTTCGGGGGTTTTGGTGAAAAACTGTTTTTT. It encodes CASSFGGFGEKLFF. The chain is built from TRBV27 and TRBJ1-4; D perhaps matches TRBD1 (5 bases). The CDR3 runs to 14 residues. Germline CDR1 is MNHEY and CDR2 is SMNVEV (reference sequence). The V end lost 3 bases, the J end lost 7 bases, and 12 bases lay between the germline ends.

The gene calls are TRBV15 and TRBJ2-1, with TRBD2 as a possible D gene (6 bases). Trimming left V 4 bases short and J 0 bases short, with 13 bases between. The germline V gene encodes CDR1 LNHNV and CDR2 YYDKDF (reference sequence). The CDR3 covers 16 residues. CDR3 sequence (DNA): TGTGCCACCAGCAACCTTAGCGGTAGCTCCTACAATGAGCAGTTCTTC. Translation gives CATSNLSGSSYNEQFF.

The rearrangement joins TRBV5-4 to TRBJ2-5, with 7 bases that match TRBD2. Per germline, CDR1 SGHNT and CDR2 YYREEE (reference sequence). J lost 3 bases, V lost 4 bases, and 12 bases had no gene match. The CDR3 extends over 16 amino acids. CDR3 nucleotide sequence: TGTGCCAGCAGCCCCCGGCACTCGGGAGGTGAAGAGACCCAGTACTTC. It is translated as CASSPRHSGGEETQYF.

The genes are TRBV28 and TRBJ2-2, with 9 bases identical to TRBD2. Germline CDR1 reads MDHEN; CDR2 reads SYDVKM. This CDR3 comprises 15 residues. The J segment lost 1 base and the V segment lost 7 bases, leaving 4 bases of the junction unmatched. The CDR3 sequence: CASTLAGLNTGELFF. For the CDR3, the DNA is TGTGCCAGCACCCTAGCGGGGTTGAACACCGGGGAGCTGTTTTTT.

The rearrangement links TRBV4-3 to TRBJ2-7; 10 nucleotides match TRBD1. Germline loops: CDR1 LGHNA, CDR2 YSLEER. There are 15 residues in the CDR3. J lost 3 bases, V lost 0 bases, and 2 bases had no gene match. The chain's CDR3 is CASSQEGTGVYEQYF. The CDR3 coding sequence is TGCGCCAGCAGCCAAGAGGGGACAGGGGTCTACGAGCAGTACTTC.

The chain couples TRBV28 to TRBJ1-5; 8 bases align to TRBD1. CDR3 size: 12 residues. V gave up 9 bases and J gave up 7 bases; unmatched junction bases: 5. CDR1 MDHEN and CDR2 SYDVKM come from the germline V gene. The CDR3 region is CASRTGKQPQHF. The CDR3 region has the DNA TGTGCCAGTCGGACAGGGAAACAGCCCCAGCATTTT. Filled out from reference TRBV28 and TRBJ1-5, the complete variable domain reads DVKVTQSSRYLVKRTGEKVFLECVQDMDHENMFWYRQDPGLGLRLIYFSYDVKMKEKGDIPEGYSVSREKKERFSLILESASTNQTSMYLCASRTGKQPQHFGDGTRLSIL.

The genes are TRBV7-2 and TRBJ2-1; D is ambiguous. The germline gives CDR1 SGHTA, CDR2 FQGNSA. Trimming cost V 5 bases and J 5 bases, with 10 bases left between them. This CDR3 is 13 amino acids long. For the CDR3, the DNA is TGTGCCAGCAGCGCCCAGGTGGACAATGAGCAGTTCTTC. This sequence encodes CASSAQVDNEQFF. The whole variable domain, remainder taken from reference TRBV7-2 and TRBJ2-1, is GAGVSQSPSNKVTEKGKDVELRCDPISGHTALYWYRQSLGQGLEFLIYFQGNSAPDKSGLPSDRFSAERTGGSVSTLTIQRTQQEDSAVYLCASSAQVDNEQFFGPGTRLTVL.

The rearrangement uses TRBV6-1 and TRBJ2-3; D perhaps matches TRBD1 (6 bases). Between the trimmed V and J ends, which lost 0 bases and 2 bases, there was a span of 15 bases. The CDR3 covers 17 residues. Germline V gene sequence: CDR1 MNHNS, CDR2 SASEGT. The CDR3 DNA reads TGTGCCAGCAGTGAAGCTGGGCAGGGGTTATCCACAGATACGCAGTATTTT. Translation gives CASSEAGQGLSTDTQYF.

V gene TRBV5-1 combines with J gene TRBJ1-1; the D gene is possibly TRBD1 (5 bases). CDR1 SGHRS and CDR2 YFSETQ come from the germline V gene. This CDR3 is built from 14 residues. V lost 4 bases, J lost 3 bases, and 13 bases lay in between. In DNA form, the CDR3 reads TGCGCCAGCAGCCCCCAGGCGGGGGACACTGAAGCTTTCTTT. This gives the protein CASSPQAGDTEAFF. Complete variable domain (other parts from reference TRBV5-1 and TRBJ1-1): KAGVTQTPRYLIKTRGQQVTLSCSPISGHRSVSWYQQTPGQGLQFLFEYFSETQRNKGNFPGRFSGRQFSNSRSEMNVSTLELGDSALYLCASSPQAGDTEAFFGQGTRLTVV.

The V gene is TRBV7-6, the J gene TRBJ2-7; D is perhaps TRBD1 (5 bases). Trimming shortened V by 2 bases and J by 3 bases, and 5 bases separated the two germline ends. This CDR3 region has 12 residues. Germline V gene lookup returns CDR1 SGHVS and CDR2 FNYEAQ. In DNA form, the CDR3 reads TGTGCCAGCAGCTTACAGGGCTACGAGCAGTACTTC. Protein product: CASSLQGYEQYF.

V is TRBV6-5 and J is TRBJ2-7, with D perhaps TRBD2 (6 bases). Germline lookup yields CDR1 MNHEY and CDR2 SVGAGI. The ends were cut back, 6 bases at V and 5 bases at J, with 14 bases in the middle. There are 13 residues in the CDR3. The CDR3 nucleotides read TGTGCCAGCAGCGTTTCGGGAGAAGACGAGCAGTACTTC. It is translated as CASSVSGEDEQYF.

The chain has TRBV6-5 and TRBJ2-2; D perhaps matches TRBD1 (5 bases). The V gene's germline CDR1 is MNHEY and CDR2 SVGAGI. V lost 4 bases and J lost 7, with 7 bases in between. There are 12 residues in the CDR3. CDR3 DNA: TGTGCCAGCAGTTTGACAGTCGGGGAGCTGTTTTTT. Residues: CASSLTVGELFF.

The genes are TRBV11-2 and TRBJ2-7; D perhaps matches TRBD2 (6 bases). The germline CDR1 and CDR2 sequences are SGHAT and FQNNGV. The CDR3 sequence is 17 residues long. Trimming left V 1 base short and J 2 bases short, with 18 bases between. The CDR3 protein is CASSLGIGRGLAYEQYF. CDR3 nucleotide sequence: TGTGCCAGCAGCTTAGGAATCGGGCGGGGCCTAGCCTACGAGCAGTACTTC.

The rearrangement links TRBV10-2 to TRBJ2-2; 14 positions agree with TRBD2. The germline gives CDR1 WSHSY, CDR2 SAAADI. The CDR3 is made up of 17 amino acids. After removal of 8 bases from V and 3 bases from J, the junction contained 8 bases not matched to a gene. CDR3 protein: CASAETSGGADTGELFF. In DNA, the CDR3 is TGCGCCAGCGCCGAGACTAGCGGGGGGGCCGACACCGGGGAGCTGTTTTTT.

The rearrangement joins TRBV7-9 to TRBJ2-5; possibly TRBD2 for D (6 bases). The CDR3 covers 13 residues. The V end lost 5 bases, the J end lost 5 bases, and 12 bases lay between the germline ends. In germline, CDR1 is SEHNR, CDR2 FQNEAQ (reference sequence). CDR3 bases: TGTGCCAGCAGCCCCGAGGGGAGGGAGACCCAGTACTTC. It specifies CASSPEGRETQYF.